The 29 T cell receptor beta chains below come from one sample, sequenced in a study of blood T cell repertoires in COVID-19 (TCRdb year 2020). Libraries were constructed by the immunoSEQ multiplex PCR assay. What TCRdb holds here is the immuneACCESS table cut down to in-frame rearrangements. Part of the clones is not present; checked against another copy, under half of the missing clones reflect an unresolved V gene, and the others are unexplained. The sample has about 120,000 clones on record, 75% to 85% of them singletons. The ten largest clones represent 3% to 4.5% of the sample. Sequencing was done on a sample of peripheral blood. These receptors all stem from an elderly woman with acute or convalescent COVID-19.

In its sample, this clone was seen a few times. The chain employs TRBV28 and TRBJ1-4; no firm D call. V was shortened by 5 bases and J by 0 bases, with 22 bases between the two germline ends. CDR1 is MDHEN and CDR2 is SYDVKM in the germline V gene. The CDR3 length is 19 residues. CDR3 DNA: TGTGCCAGCAGTCCCCTCAGACGGAGATTGATTGCAACTAATGAAAAACTGTTTTTT. Its translation: CASSPLRRRLIATNEKLFF.

The V gene is TRBV5-1, the J gene TRBJ1-1; 8 positions agree with TRBD1. Germline CDR1 is SGHRS and CDR2 is YFSETQ. The CDR3 has 16 amino acids. V gave up 0 bases and J gave up 0 bases; unmatched junction bases: 4. The CDR3 DNA reads as TGCGCCAGCAGCTTGGGACAGGGGCAGATGAACACTGAAGCTTTCTTT. This sequence encodes CASSLGQGQMNTEAFF.

The chain couples TRBV5-6 to TRBJ1-1, with D tentatively TRBD1 (6 bases). CDR3 length: 13 amino acids. Germline V gene lookup returns CDR1 SGHDT and CDR2 YYEEEE. The V end was cut by 0 bases, the J end by 3 bases, with 6 bases between. The chain's CDR3 is CASSLDRDTEAFF. Here the CDR3 DNA reads TGTGCCAGCAGCTTGGACAGGGACACTGAAGCTTTCTTT.

The chain employs TRBV18 and TRBJ1-5; D perhaps matches TRBD1 (6 bases). V was clipped by 3 bases and J by 9 bases, with 12 bases between them. There are 13 residues in the CDR3. The germline V gene encodes CDR1 KGHSH and CDR2 LQKENI. The chain's CDR3 is CASSPDRLGPQHF. CDR3 DNA: TGTGCCAGCTCACCGGACAGACTCGGGCCCCAGCATTTT. Full variable domain (rest looked up from reference TRBV18 and TRBJ1-5): NAGVMQNPRHLVRRRGQEARLRCSPMKGHSHVYWYRQLPEEGLKFMVYLQKENIIDESGMPKERFSAEFPKEGPSILRIQQVVRGDSAAYFCASSPDRLGPQHFGDGTRLSIL.

V is TRBV18 and J is TRBJ1-4; 8 bases agree with TRBD1. This CDR3 is built from 15 residues. Looked up from germline, CDR1 is KGHSH and CDR2 is LQKENI. Trimming removed 2 bases from V and 5 bases from J; junction bases left unmatched: 4. The CDR3 is CASSPVGTGNEKLFF. Written as DNA, the CDR3 is TGTGCCAGCTCACCAGTCGGGACAGGCAATGAAAAACTGTTTTTT.

The chain has TRBV6-4 and TRBJ2-1, with TRBD2 matching over 10 bases. V dropped 7 bases and J dropped 9; count of bases not matched to a gene: 12. The germline V gene has CDR1 MRHNA and CDR2 SNTAGT. CDR3 length equals 15 residues. In nucleotides, the CDR3 is TGTGCCAGCAAAAGACTAGCGGGCCAGAGGGGTGAGCAGTTCTTC. Its translation is CASKRLAGQRGEQFF.

The chain carries TRBV9 and TRBJ2-5; perhaps TRBD2 as D (6 bases). This CDR3 spans 13 amino acids. Germline V gives CDR1 SGDLS, CDR2 YYNGEE. The ends were cut back, 0 bases at V and 4 bases at J, with 7 bases in the middle. CDR3 bases: TGTGCCAGCAGCGTAGGACTAGGAGAGACCCAGTACTTC. Translating it yields CASSVGLGETQYF.

This chain uses TRBV29-1 with TRBJ1-5; 7 bases agree with TRBD1. CDR1 and CDR2 from the germline V gene are SQVTM and ANQGSEA. CDR3 length: 14 residues. Germline trimming cut 2 bases from V and 1 base from J; bases unmatched to any gene: 2. The CDR3 bases are TGCAGCGTTGAAACAGGGGCGAGCAATCAGCCCCAGCATTTT. Amino acids: CSVETGASNQPQHF.

The chain is built from TRBV19 and TRBJ1-5, with no clear D. The CDR3 is 14 amino acids. Germline CDR1 LNHDA, CDR2 SQIVND (reference sequence). With 3 bases removed from V and 4 bases from J, the gap between germline ends came to 10 bases. The CDR3 DNA reads as TGTGCCAGTAGTATTTGGCAGACAAATCAGCCCCAGCATTTT. This translates into CASSIWQTNQPQHF.

There are a few counts of this clone. This rearrangement joins TRBV5-1 to TRBJ1-1; TRBD1 is a possible D gene (5 bases). V was pared by 6 bases and J by 5 bases, with 17 bases between. CDR1 is SGHRS and CDR2 is YFSETQ in the germline V gene. This CDR3 contains 14 residues. CDR3 sequence (DNA): TGCGCCAGCAAGGAGCAGGGCGTGGGAACTGAAGCTTTCTTT. It codes for CASKEQGVGTEAFF.

This chain joins TRBV3-1 (or the pseudogene TRBV3-2) and TRBJ1-3, with D uncertain. The germline V and J ends were trimmed by 2 bases and 0 bases, with 8 bases remaining between them. The CDR3 consists of 15 residues. Germline V gives CDR1 LGHDT, CDR2 YNNKEL (reference sequence). CDR3 loop: CASSQSQVSGNTIYF. The CDR3 coding sequence is TGTGCCAGCAGCCAATCACAAGTCTCTGGAAACACCATATATTTT.

This clone has more than one count but fewer than ten. V gene TRBV29-1 combines with J gene TRBJ1-1, with D maybe TRBD1 (6 bases). Trimming shortened V by 6 bases and J by 0 bases, and 8 bases separated the two germline ends. Germline V CDR1 and CDR2: SQVTM, ANQGSEA. The CDR3 is made up of 12 amino acids. Written as DNA, the CDR3 is TGCAGCGTCGGGACATTGAACACTGAAGCTTTCTTT. This gives the protein CSVGTLNTEAFF.

This chain joins TRBV19 and TRBJ2-2; 12 bases align to TRBD1. Per the germline V gene, CDR1 is LNHDA and CDR2 is SQIVND (reference sequence). The CDR3 extends over 19 amino acids. V was clipped by 7 bases and J by 6 bases; unmatched bases: 18. DNA for the CDR3: TGTGCCAGTAATTCCGTTAGGGACAGGGGGCGGGTTTCGGCCGGGGAGCTGTTTTTT. This gives the protein CASNSVRDRGRVSAGELFF. The whole variable domain, remainder taken from reference TRBV19 and TRBJ2-2, is DGGITQSPKYLFRKEGQNVTLSCEQNLNHDAMYWYRQDPGQGLRLIYYSQIVNDFQKGDIAEGYSVSREKKESFPLTVTSAQKNPTAFYLCASNSVRDRGRVSAGELFFGEGSRLTVL.

The chain carries TRBV5-5 and TRBJ1-6; 8 bases line up with TRBD1. This CDR3 has 15 amino acids. Germline CDR1 is SGHKS and CDR2 is YYEKEE (reference sequence). V shed 6 bases, J shed 7 bases, and the junction held 9 bases outside the gene matches. The CDR3 is CASIPQGAQNSPLHF. The CDR3 DNA reads as TGTGCCAGCATCCCCCAGGGGGCTCAGAATTCACCCCTCCACTTT.

The chain uses TRBV6-5 and TRBJ1-4; TRBD1 matches at 8 bases. Germline V gene sequence: CDR1 MNHEY, CDR2 SVGAGI. V trimming: 8 bases; J trimming: 7 bases; junction bases outside the gene matches: 3. The CDR3 totals 12 residues. The CDR3 DNA reads as TGTGCCAGCCAGGACAGGGTTGAAAAACTGTTTTTT. Translating gives CASQDRVEKLFF.

The chain carries TRBV6-1 and TRBJ1-5; D might be TRBD1 (5 bases). Germline V gene lookup returns CDR1 MNHNS and CDR2 SASEGT. The germline V and J ends were trimmed by 4 bases and 0 bases, with 13 bases remaining between them. The CDR3 extends over 16 amino acids. Here the CDR3 DNA reads TGTGCCAGCAGTGTAACAGGATCGAATAGCAATCAGCCCCAGCATTTT. Its protein is CASSVTGSNSNQPQHF.

The chain is built from TRBV6-5 and TRBJ1-1, with 8 bases that match TRBD1. Germline loops: CDR1 MNHEY, CDR2 SVGAGI. After removal of 6 bases from V and 6 bases from J, the junction contained 9 bases not matched to a gene. The CDR3 length is 14 residues. Here the CDR3 reads CASSPGRGLAEAFF. The DNA for the CDR3 is TGTGCCAGCAGCCCCGGCAGGGGGCTGGCTGAAGCTTTCTTT.

This chain uses TRBV7-2 with TRBJ1-2; weak D call: TRBD1 (5 bases). The CDR3 runs 16 residues. In germline, CDR1 is SGHTA, CDR2 FQGNSA. Trimming stripped 5 bases from V and 2 bases from J, with 18 bases between. The CDR3 loop reads CASSRSTGVVNYGYTF. CDR3 DNA: TGTGCCAGCAGCCGTTCGACGGGGGTGGTAAACTATGGCTACACCTTC.

V usage is TRBV19 and J usage is TRBJ2-2; TRBD2 might be the D (5 bases). V was cut by 7 bases and J by 3 bases, with 6 bases left in between. The germline CDR1 and CDR2 sequences are LNHDA and SQIVND (reference sequence). CDR3 length: 12 amino acids. The CDR3 DNA reads as TGTGCCAGTACCGGGGACACCGGGGAGCTGTTTTTT. Amino acids: CASTGDTGELFF.

V and J are TRBV6-5 and TRBJ2-7; 9 positions agree with TRBD1. V trimming: 0 bases; J trimming: 2 bases; junction bases outside the gene matches: 2. Looked up from germline, CDR1 is MNHEY and CDR2 is SVGAGI. This CDR3 comprises 15 residues. The CDR3: CASSYSRTGAYEQYF. CDR3 DNA sequence: TGTGCCAGCAGTTACTCGAGGACAGGGGCCTACGAGCAGTACTTC.

This clone was seen ten or more times. This sample also contains other DNA sequences that code for the same CDR3. The rearrangement joins TRBV7-9 to TRBJ1-5, with TRBD1 identical over 9 bases. The CDR3 is 18 amino acids. Germline V gene lookup returns CDR1 SEHNR and CDR2 FQNEAQ (reference sequence). V was pared by 0 bases and J by 0 bases, with 6 bases of the junction left unmatched. The CDR3 nucleotides read TGTGCCAGCAGCTTAGCGCTCGGGACAGGGTATAGCAATCAGCCCCAGCATTTT. Translated: CASSLALGTGYSNQPQHF.

This clone was found a few times. The chain is built from TRBV19 and TRBJ1-4; TRBD1 matches 8 bases. The CDR3 extends over 13 amino acids. CDR1 LNHDA and CDR2 SQIVND come from the germline V gene (reference sequence). Trimming took 4 bases from V and 7 from J; bases not matched to a gene: 2. CDR3 amino acids: CASSNTGGEKLFF. The CDR3 bases are TGTGCCAGTAGTAATACAGGGGGTGAAAAACTGTTTTTT. Looking up the rest from reference TRBV19 and TRBJ1-4 gives the full variable domain: DGGITQSPKYLFRKEGQNVTLSCEQNLNHDAMYWYRQDPGQGLRLIYYSQIVNDFQKGDIAEGYSVSREKKESFPLTVTSAQKNPTAFYLCASSNTGGEKLFFGSGTQLSVL.

This clone was seen only a few times. The chain combines TRBV14 with TRBJ2-2, with D tentatively TRBD1 (6 bases). The CDR3 consists of 15 residues. CDR1 and CDR2 from the germline V gene are SGHDN and FVKESK. V lost 4 bases and J lost 4, with 13 bases in between. As DNA, the CDR3 is TGTGCCAGCAGCCGTCACAGGGAAATCACCGGGGAGCTGTTTTTT. Amino acid sequence: CASSRHREITGELFF.

This clone was detected once. This chain joins TRBV5-4 and TRBJ1-2, with a possible D match to TRBD1 (5 bases). Germline V gene lookup returns CDR1 SGHNT and CDR2 YYREEE (reference sequence). The CDR3 runs 14 residues. V lost 3 bases to trimming and J lost 4 bases, with 13 bases between them. The CDR3 spells CASSYPGQAYGYTF. CDR3 bases: TGTGCCAGCAGCTACCCAGGACAAGCCTATGGCTACACCTTC. The whole variable domain, filled in from reference TRBV5-4 and TRBJ1-2, reads ETGVTQSPTHLIKTRGQQVTLRCSSQSGHNTVSWYQQALGQGPQFIFQYYREEENGRGNFPPRFSGLQFPNYSSELNVNALELDDSALYLCASSYPGQAYGYTFGSGTRLTVV.

The chain recombines TRBV27 with TRBJ1-1; D is undetermined. The CDR3 has 15 residues. Germline assignment: CDR1 MNHEY and CDR2 SMNVEV (reference sequence). Deletions cut 5 bases from V and 4 bases from J, with 17 bases between. The CDR3 reads CASSPPPQAGTEAFF. In DNA form, the CDR3 reads TGTGCCAGCAGTCCGCCGCCCCAGGCGGGCACTGAAGCTTTCTTT.

The rearrangement uses TRBV7-2 and TRBJ1-3, with D perhaps matching TRBD1 (6 bases). V was clipped by 1 base and J by 3 bases, with 10 bases between them. CDR1 and CDR2 (germline): SGHTA, FQGNSA. The CDR3 is 15 amino acids. The CDR3: CASSLDQGNGNTIYF. The CDR3 nucleotides read TGTGCCAGCAGCTTAGATCAGGGGAATGGAAACACCATATATTTT. The variable domain in full, with the rest retrieved from reference TRBV7-2 and TRBJ1-3, is GAGVSQSPSNKVTEKGKDVELRCDPISGHTALYWYRQSLGQGLEFLIYFQGNSAPDKSGLPSDRFSAERTGGSVSTLTIQRTQQEDSAVYLCASSLDQGNGNTIYFGEGSWLTVV.

The CDR3 region is CASRSQVNTEAFF. In DNA form, the CDR3 reads TGTGCCAGCAGGTCACAGGTGAACACTGAAGCTTTCTTT. This chain uses TRBV2 with TRBJ1-1, with D maybe TRBD1 (5 bases). The CDR3 runs to 13 residues. The V gene's germline CDR1 is SNHLY and CDR2 FYNNEI. Trimming stripped 6 bases from V and 0 bases from J, with 8 bases between.

This chain connects TRBV10-2 to TRBJ2-1; D might be TRBD1 (6 bases). The CDR3 sequence is 15 residues long. Germline-derived CDR1 and CDR2 are WSHSY and SAAADI. V was pared by 1 base and J by 4 bases, with 11 bases between. Written as DNA, the CDR3 is TGCGCCAGCAGTGAGTGGGGGCGACAGTACAATGAGCAGTTCTTC. Protein: CASSEWGRQYNEQFF.

The rearrangement links TRBV2 to TRBJ1-6; TRBD1 matches at 8 bases. J lost 7 bases, V lost 1 base, and 9 bases had no gene match. The CDR3 loop spans 17 amino acids. Per germline, CDR1 SNHLY and CDR2 FYNNEI. This chain's CDR3 is CASSEGQAGGWNSPLHF. The CDR3 coding sequence is TGTGCCAGCAGTGAAGGTCAGGCAGGGGGCTGGAATTCACCCCTCCACTTT.